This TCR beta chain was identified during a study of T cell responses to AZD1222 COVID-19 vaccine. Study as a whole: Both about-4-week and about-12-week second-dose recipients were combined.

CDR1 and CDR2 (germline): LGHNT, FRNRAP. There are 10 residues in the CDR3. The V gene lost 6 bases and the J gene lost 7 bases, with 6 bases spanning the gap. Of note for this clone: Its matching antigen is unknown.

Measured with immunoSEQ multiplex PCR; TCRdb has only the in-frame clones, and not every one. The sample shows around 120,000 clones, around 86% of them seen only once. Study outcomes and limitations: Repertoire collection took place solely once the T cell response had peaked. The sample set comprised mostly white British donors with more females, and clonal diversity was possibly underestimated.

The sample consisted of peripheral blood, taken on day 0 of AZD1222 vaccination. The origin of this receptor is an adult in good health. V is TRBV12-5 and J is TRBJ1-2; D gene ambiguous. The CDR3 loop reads CASGSIGYTF. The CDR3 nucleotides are TGTGCTAGTGGATCCATTGGCTACACCTTC. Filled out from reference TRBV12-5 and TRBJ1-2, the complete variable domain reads DARVTQTPRHKVTEMGQEVTMRCQPILGHNTVFWYRQTMMQGLELLAYFRNRAPLDDSGMPKDRFSAEMPDATLATLKIQPSEPRDSAVYFCASGSIGYTFGSGTRLTVV.